The 26 T cell receptor beta chains below were found in one sample sequenced in a study of blood T cell repertoires in COVID-19. TCRdb's table, derived via immunoSEQ multiplex PCR, lists solely in-frame clones and lacks some. Here the sample spans about 170,000 clones, 80% to 90% being singletons. The sequenced material came from peripheral blood. These receptors were collected from a woman in her 70s with COVID-19, enrolled during active disease.

CDR3 nucleotide sequence: TGTGCCAGCAGCTTAGACTCTAGCGGGGTCTCTGGGGCCAACGTCCTGACTTTC. It yields the protein CASSLDSSGVSGANVLTF. The chain joins TRBV7-9 to TRBJ2-6; TRBD2 matches at 9 bases. The CDR3 has 18 residues. Germline trimming cut 1 base from V and 0 bases from J; bases unmatched to any gene: 4. Germline V gene data show CDR1 as SEHNR and CDR2 as FQNEAQ (reference sequence).

V is TRBV28 and J is TRBJ1-2, with D perhaps TRBD1 (5 bases). The CDR3 is made up of 16 amino acids. Trimming stripped 6 bases from V and 4 bases from J, with 21 bases between. Germline V CDR1 and CDR2: MDHEN, SYDVKM. The CDR3 sequence: CASRWEGRGMSYGYTF. Here the CDR3 DNA reads TGTGCCAGCAGGTGGGAGGGGAGAGGGATGAGCTATGGCTACACCTTC.

The V and J genes are TRBV24-1 and TRBJ2-1; tentatively, D is TRBD1 (5 bases). CDR3 length: 14 amino acids. Germline lookup yields CDR1 KGHDR and CDR2 SFDVKD. The V and J ends lost 3 bases and 6 bases respectively, with 11 bases between them. CDR3 sequence: CATSDENRPNEQFF. CDR3 bases: TGTGCCACCAGTGATGAGAACAGGCCCAATGAGCAGTTCTTC.

This clone was found many times. The chain has TRBV27 and TRBJ1-2, with D possibly matching TRBD1 (6 bases). With 5 bases removed from V and 3 bases from J, the gap between germline ends came to 10 bases. The CDR3 spans 13 residues. Germline lookup yields CDR1 MNHEY and CDR2 SMNVEV (reference sequence). The CDR3 protein is CASSPTGHYGYTF. CDR3 DNA: TGTGCCAGCAGTCCCACAGGGCACTATGGCTACACCTTC.

This sequence joins TRBV4-2 and TRBJ2-3; possibly TRBD2 for D (6 bases). Trimming pared 0 bases from V and 4 bases from J, leaving 17 bases between. Germline values: CDR1 LGHNA, CDR2 YNFKEQ. The CDR3 loop spans 17 amino acids. CDR3 amino acids: CASSQDLAGGAPDTQYF. CDR3 sequence (DNA): TGTGCCAGCAGCCAAGATTTGGCAGGCGGGGCCCCAGATACGCAGTATTTT.

The gene calls are TRBV20-1 and TRBJ2-3; D call uncertain. Germline loops: CDR1 DFQATT, CDR2 SNEGSKA (reference sequence). V lost 3 bases and J lost 0, with 10 bases in between. This CDR3 has 14 residues. Here the CDR3 DNA reads TGCAGTGCTAGTGGAAGGAGCAGCACAGATACGCAGTATTTT. Translating gives CSASGRSSTDTQYF.

The V call is TRBV11-3, the J call TRBJ2-1; D might be TRBD2 (5 bases). The CDR3 spans 14 residues. CDR1 is SGHNT and CDR2 is YENEEA in the germline V gene. V dropped 4 bases and J dropped 3 bases, with 10 bases sitting between them. The CDR3 DNA follows: TGTGCCAGCAGCTCCAAACGGGACTACAATGAGCAGTTCTTC. Translated: CASSSKRDYNEQFF.

This chain links TRBV7-8 with TRBJ2-3, with TRBD1 matching 8 bases. The CDR3 has 17 amino acids. Unmatched junction bases numbered 12, after V lost 5 bases and J lost 2 bases. Germline CDR1 is SGHVS and CDR2 is FQNEAQ. The CDR3 sequence is CASSPEGGQGSTDTQYF. CDR3 DNA: TGTGCCAGCAGCCCCGAAGGAGGACAGGGTTCCACAGATACGCAGTATTTT.

V usage is TRBV18 and J usage is TRBJ1-1; 9 bases fit TRBD1. CDR3 length equals 15 residues. Germline lookup yields CDR1 KGHSH and CDR2 LQKENI. With 4 bases clipped from V and 5 bases from J, the junction kept 8 bases outside the gene matches. CDR3 amino acids: CASSLQTGGGTEAFF. CDR3 in DNA: TGTGCCAGCTCACTTCAGACAGGGGGAGGGACTGAAGCTTTCTTT.

This chain's CDR3 is CSAEDREAFF. Here the CDR3 DNA reads TGCAGTGCCGAGGACAGGGAAGCTTTCTTT. This chain joins TRBV20-1 and TRBJ1-1; the match to TRBD1 covers 7 bases. After removal of 6 bases from V and 8 bases from J, the junction contained 3 bases not matched to a gene. Germline values: CDR1 DFQATT, CDR2 SNEGSKA (reference sequence). The CDR3 loop spans 10 amino acids.

The V gene is TRBV28, the J gene TRBJ1-1, with 7 positions matching TRBD1. Germline V lookup: CDR1 MDHEN, CDR2 SYDVKM. After removal of 5 bases from V and 3 bases from J, the junction contained 12 bases not matched to a gene. The CDR3 totals 16 residues. CDR3 nucleotide sequence: TGTGCCAGCAGTCCCGGGGACAGAGATCTCTACACTGAAGCTTTCTTT. Translation: CASSPGDRDLYTEAFF.

This clone was observed a few times. The V and J genes are TRBV7-9 and TRBJ2-7; TRBD1 agrees at 12 bases. Germline V lookup: CDR1 SEHNR, CDR2 FQNEAQ (reference sequence). This CDR3 comprises 16 residues. After removal of 1 base from V and 4 bases from J, the junction contained 5 bases not matched to a gene. This chain's CDR3 is CASSLVGTGGLYEQYF. CDR3 coding DNA: TGTGCCAGCAGCTTAGTTGGGACAGGGGGCCTATACGAGCAGTACTTC.

V gene TRBV9 combines with J gene TRBJ1-3, with a weak D call TRBD1 (5 bases). In germline, CDR1 is SGDLS, CDR2 YYNGEE. The CDR3 is 14 residues long. V lost 3 bases, J lost 1 base, and 8 bases lay in between. CDR3 in DNA: TGTGCCAGCAGCGGGACAATGTCTGGAAACACCATATATTTT. This codes for CASSGTMSGNTIYF. Looking up the rest from reference TRBV9 and TRBJ1-3 gives the full variable domain: DSGVTQTPKHLITATGQRVTLRCSPRSGDLSVYWYQQSLDQGLQFLIQYYNGEERAKGNILERFSAQQFPDLHSELNLSSLELGDSALYFCASSGTMSGNTIYFGEGSWLTVV.

The rearrangement joins TRBV5-1 to TRBJ2-7; TRBD1 agrees at 11 bases. CDR1 SGHRS and CDR2 YFSETQ come from the germline V gene. The CDR3 is 15 amino acids. Germline trimming cut 4 bases from V and 6 bases from J; bases unmatched to any gene: 9. CDR3: CASSARTGGFGEQYF. In DNA form, the CDR3 reads TGCGCCAGCAGCGCCAGGACAGGGGGCTTCGGCGAGCAGTACTTC. The variable domain in full, with the rest retrieved from reference TRBV5-1 and TRBJ2-7, is KAGVTQTPRYLIKTRGQQVTLSCSPISGHRSVSWYQQTPGQGLQFLFEYFSETQRNKGNFPGRFSGRQFSNSRSEMNVSTLELGDSALYLCASSARTGGFGEQYFGPGTRLTVT.

The rearrangement joins TRBV28 to TRBJ1-1, with D unclear. Germline values: CDR1 MDHEN, CDR2 SYDVKM. Trimming shortened V by 7 bases and J by 6 bases, and 21 bases separated the two germline ends. CDR3 length equals 15 residues. The CDR3 loop is CASTSLRGPRPEAFF. The CDR3 DNA sequence: TGTGCCAGCACCTCCCTACGAGGCCCCCGTCCTGAAGCTTTCTTT.

The chain combines TRBV11-2 with TRBJ2-3; TRBD2 aligns across 8 bases. V shed 3 bases and J 3 bases; nucleotides not matched to a gene: 17. Germline V gene sequence: CDR1 SGHAT, CDR2 FQNNGV. This CDR3 contains 19 residues. CDR3 loop: CASSFIAGGLYGGTDTQYF. The CDR3 nucleotides read TGTGCCAGCAGCTTCATCGCGGGAGGCCTCTATGGGGGGACAGATACGCAGTATTTT.

This chain joins TRBV6-5 and TRBJ2-7, with TRBD2 as a possible D gene (5 bases). With 6 bases removed from V and 2 bases from J, the gap between germline ends came to 14 bases. Germline V gives CDR1 MNHEY, CDR2 SVGAGI. This CDR3 is 14 amino acids long. CDR3 region: CASSYRGIPYEQYF. The CDR3 DNA follows: TGTGCCAGCAGCTACCGAGGGATCCCCTACGAGCAGTACTTC.

The gene calls are TRBV6-1 and TRBJ1-5; the D gene is possibly TRBD1 (6 bases). Germline V lookup: CDR1 MNHNS, CDR2 SASEGT. Trimming left V 4 bases short and J 9 bases short, with 13 bases between. CDR3 length equals 13 residues. The CDR3 bases are TGTGCCAGCAGTGGTAACAGGGATGCGCCCCAGCATTTT. Protein product: CASSGNRDAPQHF.

The chain recombines TRBV9 with TRBJ2-1; the match to TRBD1 covers 7 bases. The ends lost 2 bases at V and 5 bases at J; junction bases unmatched: 10. Germline CDR1 is SGDLS and CDR2 is YYNGEE. CDR3 size: 16 residues. CDR3 loop: CASSVRVTGSHNEQFF. CDR3 nucleotides: TGTGCCAGCAGCGTGCGGGTGACAGGGTCCCACAATGAGCAGTTCTTC.

The chain links TRBV14 to TRBJ2-7; no reliable D call. The V gene lost 5 bases and the J gene lost 7 bases, with 12 bases spanning the gap. The CDR3 extends over 12 amino acids. Germline V gene lookup returns CDR1 SGHDN and CDR2 FVKESK. CDR3 DNA sequence: TGTGCCAGCAGCGCCCAAATGAGGGAGCAGTACTTC. Protein sequence: CASSAQMREQYF.

The V call is TRBV29-1, the J call TRBJ2-5, with 8 bases matching TRBD2. This CDR3 spans 12 amino acids. V lost 6 bases, J lost 3 bases, and 3 bases stayed unmatched. CDR1 is SQVTM and CDR2 is ANQGSEA in the germline V gene. The CDR3 region has the DNA TGCAGCGTGGCAGCGGGGGAAGAGACCCAGTACTTC. This gives the protein CSVAAGEETQYF.

To note about this clone: Compared with germline, one end of the junction differs, possibly owing to a read error. The rearrangement links TRBV3-1 (or the pseudogene TRBV3-2) to TRBJ2-3; D is possibly TRBD1 (5 bases). Germline CDR1 LGHDT, CDR2 YNNKEL (reference sequence). This CDR3 contains 14 residues. CDR3 sequence reads: CASGQRQTTDTQYF. CDR3 DNA sequence: TGTGCCAGCGGCCAGAGACAGACCACAGATACGCAGTATTTT.

This clone has just a few counts. The chain links TRBV19 to TRBJ1-5, with 7 bases lining up with TRBD1. Germline loops: CDR1 LNHDA, CDR2 SQIVND (reference sequence). After removal of 5 bases from V and 10 bases from J, the junction contained 8 bases not matched to a gene. CDR3 length: 13 residues. DNA for the CDR3: TGTGCCAGTAGTCCAGGGGGGATCACCCCCCAGCATTTT. Translation: CASSPGGITPQHF.

The chain uses TRBV6-1 and TRBJ2-7; D may be TRBD1 (5 bases). Germline lookup yields CDR1 MNHNS and CDR2 SASEGT. Trimming stripped 2 bases from V and 4 bases from J, with 18 bases between. The CDR3 loop spans 16 amino acids. This CDR3 reads CASSERTGAKGYEQYF. In nucleotides, the CDR3 is TGTGCCAGCAGTGAAAGGACGGGCGCCAAGGGGTACGAGCAGTACTTC.

This clone was seen only once. The chain couples TRBV28 to TRBJ1-4; D is undetermined. The V gene lost 3 bases and the J gene lost 6 bases, with 2 bases spanning the gap. The CDR3 runs 11 residues. Germline V gene data show CDR1 as MDHEN and CDR2 as SYDVKM. In DNA form, the CDR3 reads TGTGCCAGCAGTTTCGATGAAAAACTGTTTTTT. This encodes CASSFDEKLFF.

The count of this clone is one. The chain couples TRBV5-6 to TRBJ1-2; TRBD1 might be the D (5 bases). Germline-derived CDR1 and CDR2 are SGHDT and YYEEEE. The CDR3 is 13 residues long. Trimming removed 2 bases from V and 5 bases from J, with 10 bases in between. The CDR3 protein is CASSLGETYGYTF. The CDR3 bases are TGTGCCAGCAGCTTAGGGGAAACTTATGGCTACACCTTC.